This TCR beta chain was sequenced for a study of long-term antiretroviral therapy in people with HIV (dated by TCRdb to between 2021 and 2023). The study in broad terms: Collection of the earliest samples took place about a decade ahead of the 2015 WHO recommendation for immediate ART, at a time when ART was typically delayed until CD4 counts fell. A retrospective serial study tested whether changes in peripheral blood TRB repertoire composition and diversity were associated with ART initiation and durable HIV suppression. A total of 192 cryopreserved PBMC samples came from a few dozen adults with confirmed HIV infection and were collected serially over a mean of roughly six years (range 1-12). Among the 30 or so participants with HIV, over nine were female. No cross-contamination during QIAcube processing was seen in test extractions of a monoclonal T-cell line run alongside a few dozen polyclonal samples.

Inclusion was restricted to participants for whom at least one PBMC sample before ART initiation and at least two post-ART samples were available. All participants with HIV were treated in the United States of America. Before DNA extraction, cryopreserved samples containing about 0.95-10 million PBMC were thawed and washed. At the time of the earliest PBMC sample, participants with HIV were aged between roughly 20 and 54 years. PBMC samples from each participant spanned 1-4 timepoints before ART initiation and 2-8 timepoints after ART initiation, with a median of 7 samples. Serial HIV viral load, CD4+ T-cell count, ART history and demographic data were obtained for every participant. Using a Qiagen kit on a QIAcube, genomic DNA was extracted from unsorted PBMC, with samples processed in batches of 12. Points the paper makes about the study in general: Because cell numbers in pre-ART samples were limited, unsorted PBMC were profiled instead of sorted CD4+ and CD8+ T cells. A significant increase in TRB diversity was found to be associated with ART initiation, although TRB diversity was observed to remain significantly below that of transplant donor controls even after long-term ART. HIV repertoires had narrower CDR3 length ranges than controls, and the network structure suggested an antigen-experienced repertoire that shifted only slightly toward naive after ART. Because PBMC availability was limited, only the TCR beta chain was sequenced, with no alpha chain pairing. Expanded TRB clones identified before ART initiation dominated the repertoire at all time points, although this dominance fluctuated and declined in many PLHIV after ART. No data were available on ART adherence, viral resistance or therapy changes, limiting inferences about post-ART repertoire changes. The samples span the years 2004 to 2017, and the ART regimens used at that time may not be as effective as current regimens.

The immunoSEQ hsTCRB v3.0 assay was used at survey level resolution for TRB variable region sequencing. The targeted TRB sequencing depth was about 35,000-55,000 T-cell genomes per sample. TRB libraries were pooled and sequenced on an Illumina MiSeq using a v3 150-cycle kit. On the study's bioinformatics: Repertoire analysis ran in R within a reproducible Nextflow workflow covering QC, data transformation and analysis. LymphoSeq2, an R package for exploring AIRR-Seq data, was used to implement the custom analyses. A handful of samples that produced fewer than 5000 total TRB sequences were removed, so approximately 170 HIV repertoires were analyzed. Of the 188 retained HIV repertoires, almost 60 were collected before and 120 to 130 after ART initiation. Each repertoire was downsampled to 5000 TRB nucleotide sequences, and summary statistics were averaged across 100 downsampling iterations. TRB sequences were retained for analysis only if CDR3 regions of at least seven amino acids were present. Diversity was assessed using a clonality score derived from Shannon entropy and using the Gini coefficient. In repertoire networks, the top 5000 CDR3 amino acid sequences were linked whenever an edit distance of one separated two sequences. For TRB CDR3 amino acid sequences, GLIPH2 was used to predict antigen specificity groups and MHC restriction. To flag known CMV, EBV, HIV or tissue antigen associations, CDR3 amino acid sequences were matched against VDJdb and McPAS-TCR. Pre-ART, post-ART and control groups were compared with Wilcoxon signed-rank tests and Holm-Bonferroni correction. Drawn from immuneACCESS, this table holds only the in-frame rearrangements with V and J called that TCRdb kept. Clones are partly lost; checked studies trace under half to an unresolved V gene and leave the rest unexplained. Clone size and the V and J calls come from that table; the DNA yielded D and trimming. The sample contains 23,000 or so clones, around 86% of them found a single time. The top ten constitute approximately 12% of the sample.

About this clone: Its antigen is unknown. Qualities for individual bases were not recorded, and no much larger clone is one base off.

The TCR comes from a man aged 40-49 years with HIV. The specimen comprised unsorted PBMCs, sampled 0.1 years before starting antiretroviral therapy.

The CDR3 is CASSFSLHYEQYF. The DNA reads TGTGCCAGCAGTTTTTCCCTCCACTACGAGCAGTACTTC. The chain is assembled from TRBV28 and TRBJ2-7, with the D gene uncertain. V was cut back by 3 bases and J by 3 bases, leaving a gap of 9 bases between them. The CDR3, cysteine through phenylalanine, is 13 amino acids long. Just CDR3 DNA is preserved here, 39 bases in frame from base 1. From the germline V gene, CDR1 is MDHEN and CDR2 is SYDVKM.